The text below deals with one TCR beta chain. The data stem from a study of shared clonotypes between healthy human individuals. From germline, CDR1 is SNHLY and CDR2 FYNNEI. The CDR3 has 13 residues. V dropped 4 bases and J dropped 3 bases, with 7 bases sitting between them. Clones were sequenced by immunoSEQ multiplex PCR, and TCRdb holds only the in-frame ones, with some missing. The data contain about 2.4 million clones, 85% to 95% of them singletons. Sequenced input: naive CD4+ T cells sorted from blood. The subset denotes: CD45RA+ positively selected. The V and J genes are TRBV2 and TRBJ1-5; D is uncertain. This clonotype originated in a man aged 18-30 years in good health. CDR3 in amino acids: CASSAEFNQPQHF. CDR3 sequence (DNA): TGTGCCAGCAGTGCAGAGTTCAATCAGCCCCAGCATTTT.